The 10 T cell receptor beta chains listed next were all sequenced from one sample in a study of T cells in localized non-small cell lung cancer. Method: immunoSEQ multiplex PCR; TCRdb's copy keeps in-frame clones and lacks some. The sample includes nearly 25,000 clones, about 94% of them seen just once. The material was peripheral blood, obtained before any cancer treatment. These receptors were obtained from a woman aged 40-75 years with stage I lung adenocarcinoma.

The CDR3 coding sequence is TGTGCCAGCAGGGCAGGGGGCCCGTACTACGAGCAGTACTTC. Its protein is CASRAGGPYYEQYF. This sequence joins TRBV2 and TRBJ2-7, with 8 bases matching TRBD1. The J segment lost 3 bases and the V segment lost 6 bases, leaving 7 bases of the junction unmatched. This CDR3 comprises 14 residues. Germline V lookup: CDR1 SNHLY, CDR2 FYNNEI.

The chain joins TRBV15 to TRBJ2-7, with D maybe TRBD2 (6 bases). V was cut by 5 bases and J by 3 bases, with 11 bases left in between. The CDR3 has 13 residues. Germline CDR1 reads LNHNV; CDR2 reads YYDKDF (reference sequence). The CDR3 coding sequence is TGTGCCACCAGCCCGGGACTTATCTACGAGCAGTACTTC. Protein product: CATSPGLIYEQYF.

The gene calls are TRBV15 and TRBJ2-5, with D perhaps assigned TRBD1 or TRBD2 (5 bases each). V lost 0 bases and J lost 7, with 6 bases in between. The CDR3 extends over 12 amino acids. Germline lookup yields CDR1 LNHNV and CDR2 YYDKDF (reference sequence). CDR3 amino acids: CATSRDGATQYF. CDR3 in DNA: TGTGCCACCAGCAGAGACGGGGCGACCCAGTACTTC.

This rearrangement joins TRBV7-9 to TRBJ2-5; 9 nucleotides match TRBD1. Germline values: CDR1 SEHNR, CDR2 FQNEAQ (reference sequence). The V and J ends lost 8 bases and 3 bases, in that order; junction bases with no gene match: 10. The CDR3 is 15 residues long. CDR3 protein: CASLGLGQGEETQYF. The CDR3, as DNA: TGTGCCAGCCTCGGATTGGGACAGGGCGAAGAGACCCAGTACTTC.

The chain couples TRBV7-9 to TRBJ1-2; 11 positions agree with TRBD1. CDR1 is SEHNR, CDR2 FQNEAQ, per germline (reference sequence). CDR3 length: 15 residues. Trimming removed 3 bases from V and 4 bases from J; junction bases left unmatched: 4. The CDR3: CASSFGTGGAYGYTF. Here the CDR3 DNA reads TGTGCCAGCAGCTTTGGGACAGGGGGAGCCTATGGCTACACCTTC.

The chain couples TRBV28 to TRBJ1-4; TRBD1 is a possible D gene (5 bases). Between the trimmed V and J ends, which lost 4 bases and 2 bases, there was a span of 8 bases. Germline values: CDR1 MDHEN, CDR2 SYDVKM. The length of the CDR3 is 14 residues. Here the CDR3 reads CASSSGETNEKLFF. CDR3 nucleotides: TGTGCCAGCAGTTCGGGGGAGACTAATGAAAAACTGTTTTTT.

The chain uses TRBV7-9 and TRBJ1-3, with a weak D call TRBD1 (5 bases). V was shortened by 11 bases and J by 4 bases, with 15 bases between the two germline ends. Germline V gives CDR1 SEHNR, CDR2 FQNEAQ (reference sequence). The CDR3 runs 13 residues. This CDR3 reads CAGSGSGGNTIYF. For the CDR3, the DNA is TGTGCCGGATCAGGGAGCGGGGGAAACACCATATATTTT.

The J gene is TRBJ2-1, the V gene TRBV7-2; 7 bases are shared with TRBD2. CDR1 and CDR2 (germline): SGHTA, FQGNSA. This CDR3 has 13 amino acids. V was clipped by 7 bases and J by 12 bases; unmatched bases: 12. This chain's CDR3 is CASTREVGLRQFF. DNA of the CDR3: TGTGCCAGCACACGGGAGGTGGGGTTGCGGCAGTTCTTC.

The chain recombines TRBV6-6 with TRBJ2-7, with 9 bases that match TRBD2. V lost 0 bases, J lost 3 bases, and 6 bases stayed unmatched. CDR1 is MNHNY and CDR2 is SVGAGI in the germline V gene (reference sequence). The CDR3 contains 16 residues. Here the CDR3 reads CASSYSYSGRHYEQYF. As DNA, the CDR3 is TGTGCCAGCAGTTACTCCTATAGCGGGAGACACTACGAGCAGTACTTC.

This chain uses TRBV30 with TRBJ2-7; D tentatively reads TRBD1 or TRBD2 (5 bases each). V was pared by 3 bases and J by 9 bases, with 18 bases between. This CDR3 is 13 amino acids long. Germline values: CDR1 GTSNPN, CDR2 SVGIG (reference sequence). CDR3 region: CAWSPDTLGVQYF. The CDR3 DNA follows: TGTGCCTGGAGCCCGGACACCCTCGGGGTGCAGTACTTC.